The 25 T cell receptor beta chains listed next were all sequenced from one sample in a study of T cell responses to AZD1222 COVID-19 vaccine (dated by TCRdb to the early 2020s). The sample's time point label, in plain terms: baseline before first vaccination. The library came from the immunoSEQ multiplex PCR assay. What TCRdb holds here is the immuneACCESS table cut down to in-frame rearrangements. Part of the clones is not present; checked against another copy, under half of the missing clones reflect an unresolved V gene, and the others are unexplained. The sample yields tens of thousands of clones; 87% were counted once. The top ten hold roughly 17% of the sample. The sequences come from peripheral blood, collected on day 0 of AZD1222 vaccination. The receptors originated from an adult in good health.

This clone has only one observation. The CDR3 bases are TGCAGCGTAACGACAGTGGAGTATGGCTACACCTTC. This gives the protein CSVTTVEYGYTF. This chain joins TRBV29-1 and TRBJ1-2; possible D gene TRBD1, 5 bases. Deletions cut 6 bases from V and 5 bases from J, with 13 bases between. This CDR3 is built from 12 residues. Looked up from germline, CDR1 is SQVTM and CDR2 is ANQGSEA.

The V and J genes are TRBV7-3 and TRBJ1-1; D unresolved. The CDR3 covers 15 residues. Germline CDR1 reads SGHTA; CDR2 reads FQGTGA. Trimming removed 0 bases at V and 1 base at J, with 9 bases between. The CDR3 sequence is CASSLTSWGNTEAFF. Here the CDR3 DNA reads TGTGCCAGCAGCTTAACGTCGTGGGGGAACACTGAAGCTTTCTTT.

This clone was seen at least ten times. The chain carries TRBV18 and TRBJ1-4; D perhaps matches TRBD1 (6 bases). V lost 2 bases and J lost 6, with 16 bases in between. Per the germline V gene, CDR1 is KGHSH and CDR2 is LQKENI. This CDR3 has 16 residues. The CDR3 region is CASSPVRGRWDEKLFF. CDR3 DNA sequence: TGTGCCAGCTCACCAGTACGGGGGCGCTGGGATGAAAAACTGTTTTTT.

The count of this clone is one. The rearrangement joins TRBV7-3 to TRBJ2-7; D tentatively reads TRBD1 or TRBD2 (5 bases each). V was cut by 5 bases and J by 7 bases, with 15 bases left in between. Looked up from germline, CDR1 is SGHTA and CDR2 is FQGTGA. The CDR3 covers 13 residues. The CDR3 coding sequence is TGTGCCAGCAGCCCCGGGACCACCTTTGAGCAGTACTTC. Its protein product is CASSPGTTFEQYF.

The V call is TRBV18, the J call TRBJ1-1, with D perhaps TRBD1 (5 bases). The CDR3 runs to 14 residues. Germline-derived CDR1 and CDR2 are KGHSH and LQKENI. Trimming removed 4 bases at V and 0 bases at J, with 9 bases between. As DNA, the CDR3 is TGTGCCAGCTCACAGCCGGACATGAACACTGAAGCTTTCTTT. Translated, it gives CASSQPDMNTEAFF.

V gene TRBV9 combines with J gene TRBJ1-1; D uncertain. V gave up 3 bases and J gave up 2 bases, with 14 bases separating them. Germline CDR1 SGDLS, CDR2 YYNGEE. CDR3 length: 15 amino acids. The CDR3 nucleotides read TGTGCCAGCAGCGATTTGGTCCGAGAAAACACTGAAGCTTTCTTT. Translation gives CASSDLVRENTEAFF.

The chain couples TRBV6-5 to TRBJ2-3; the match to TRBD1 covers 8 bases. The CDR3 has 14 amino acids. Germline V CDR1 and CDR2: MNHEY, SVGAGI. Trimming removed 6 bases from V and 1 base from J; junction bases left unmatched: 3. CDR3 amino acids: CASRLTGGTDTQYF. The CDR3 DNA sequence: TGTGCCAGCAGATTGACAGGGGGCACAGATACGCAGTATTTT.

The table lists this clone with a few counts. This rearrangement joins TRBV27 to TRBJ1-3; tentatively, D is TRBD1 (5 bases). This CDR3 has 14 residues. V lost 2 bases and J lost 7, with 12 bases in between. Germline lookup yields CDR1 MNHEY and CDR2 SMNVEV (reference sequence). CDR3 sequence: CASSLEARGNTIYF. In DNA, the CDR3 is TGTGCCAGCAGTTTAGAGGCACGGGGGAACACCATATATTTT.

V usage is TRBV6-2 or TRBV6-3 and J usage is TRBJ1-5; D is unresolved. The CDR3 extends over 15 amino acids. Germline CDR1 and CDR2: MNHEY and SVGEGT. Trimming pared 0 bases from V and 1 base from J, leaving 7 bases between. The chain's CDR3 is CASSYSGGSNQPQHF. The CDR3 region has the DNA TGTGCCAGCAGTTACTCCGGCGGAAGCAATCAGCCCCAGCATTTT.

This clone was observed a few times. This chain joins TRBV5-1 and TRBJ1-1, with a possible D match to TRBD1 (6 bases). V was trimmed by 4 bases and J by 0 bases, leaving 10 bases between them. Looked up from germline, CDR1 is SGHRS and CDR2 is YFSETQ. The CDR3 loop spans 14 amino acids. The chain's CDR3 is CASSAGHMNTEAFF. CDR3 coding DNA: TGCGCCAGCAGCGCGGGACACATGAACACTGAAGCTTTCTTT.

The chain combines TRBV29-1 with TRBJ2-3, with TRBD2 matching over 10 bases. The CDR3 is made up of 16 amino acids. Trimming removed 0 bases from V and 4 bases from J; junction bases left unmatched: 7. Germline assignment: CDR1 SQVTM and CDR2 ANQGSEA. DNA for the CDR3: TGCAGCGTTGAAGACCGAAGCGGGAGGGCGGCAGATACGCAGTATTTT. Its translation: CSVEDRSGRAADTQYF.

The chain is built from TRBV5-1 and TRBJ1-4, with D perhaps matching TRBD1 (6 bases). Germline V CDR1 and CDR2: SGHRS, YFSETQ. V lost 3 bases, J lost 6 bases, and 12 bases lay in between. This CDR3 is built from 14 residues. CDR3 bases: TGCGCCAGCAGCTCCCAGGGGCGGGATGAAAAACTGTTTTTT. Protein: CASSSQGRDEKLFF.

The chain links TRBV9 to TRBJ2-5, with 10 bases identical to TRBD1. J was trimmed by 4 bases and V by 2 bases; bases with no gene match: 2. The CDR3 length is 14 residues. Germline V lookup: CDR1 SGDLS, CDR2 YYNGEE. This CDR3 reads CASSVTGGGETQYF. CDR3 DNA sequence: TGTGCCAGCAGCGTGACAGGGGGCGGAGAGACCCAGTACTTC.

The chain carries TRBV30 and TRBJ2-5; no clear D. The CDR3 runs 11 residues. Germline-derived CDR1 and CDR2 are GTSNPN and SVGIG (reference sequence). Trimming took 3 bases from V and 4 from J, leaving 6 bases between them. The CDR3 coding sequence is TGTGCCTGGAGGCGCACAGAGACCCAGTACTTC. As protein: CAWRRTETQYF.

The rearrangement uses TRBV7-9 and TRBJ2-1; tentative D call: TRBD2 (7 bases). Germline values: CDR1 SEHNR, CDR2 FQNEAQ (reference sequence). Trimming removed 7 bases from V and 9 bases from J, with 19 bases in between. CDR3 size: 14 residues. CDR3 sequence reads: CASILNGGQGEQFF. The CDR3 DNA reads TGTGCCAGCATCCTAAACGGGGGGCAGGGTGAGCAGTTCTTC.

The chain uses TRBV9 and TRBJ2-2, with D perhaps matching TRBD1 (6 bases). Trimming took 4 bases from V and 2 from J, leaving 12 bases between them. This CDR3 has 15 residues. Germline loops: CDR1 SGDLS, CDR2 YYNGEE. CDR3 in amino acids: CASSPRTDNTGELFF. The CDR3 nucleotides read TGTGCCAGCAGCCCACGGACAGATAACACCGGGGAGCTGTTTTTT.

The V call is TRBV5-1, the J call TRBJ2-6; 7 nucleotides line up with TRBD1. Germline-derived CDR1 and CDR2 are SGHRS and YFSETQ. CDR3 length equals 15 residues. The trim removed 4 bases at V and 2 bases at J, leaving 3 bases unmatched. The CDR3 here is CASSQGVTGANVLTF. The CDR3 coding sequence is TGCGCCAGCAGCCAGGGGGTTACTGGGGCCAACGTCCTGACTTTC.

This sequence joins TRBV5-6 and TRBJ2-7; no firm D call. The CDR3 is 14 residues long. V was trimmed by 1 base and J by 1 base, leaving 9 bases between them. Germline CDR1 and CDR2: SGHDT and YYEEEE. The chain's CDR3 is CASSLPPDSYEQYF. CDR3 nucleotides: TGTGCCAGCAGCTTGCCGCCAGATTCCTACGAGCAGTACTTC.

The chain employs TRBV19 and TRBJ2-4; perhaps TRBD1 as D (5 bases). Germline values: CDR1 LNHDA, CDR2 SQIVND (reference sequence). The CDR3 spans 14 residues. Trimming took off 8 bases at V and 3 bases at J, with 14 bases between the two ends. The CDR3 loop reads CASRQGANKNIQYF. Here the CDR3 DNA reads TGTGCCAGTCGCCAAGGGGCGAACAAAAACATTCAGTACTTC.

The rearrangement joins TRBV20-1 to TRBJ1-1, with D uncertain. Trimming cost V 3 bases and J 1 base, with 12 bases left between them. The CDR3 runs to 14 residues. Germline V lookup: CDR1 DFQATT, CDR2 SNEGSKA (reference sequence). CDR3 nucleotides: TGCAGTGCTAGTGAGGCCAGGCCGAACACTGAAGCTTTCTTT. The encoded protein is CSASEARPNTEAFF.

This clone was recorded once. The chain combines TRBV7-2 with TRBJ2-1; the D gene is possibly TRBD1 (5 bases). V was cut by 1 base and J by 0 bases, with 10 bases left in between. This CDR3 is 16 amino acids long. In germline, CDR1 is SGHTA, CDR2 FQGNSA. The CDR3 DNA reads TGTGCCAGCAGCTTAGTAGGTGACAGCTCCTACAATGAGCAGTTCTTC. Protein sequence: CASSLVGDSSYNEQFF.

The chain carries TRBV28 and TRBJ2-4; a possible D gene is TRBD2 (5 bases). Trimming pared 5 bases from V and 9 bases from J, leaving 14 bases between. Germline assignment: CDR1 MDHEN and CDR2 SYDVKM. CDR3 length equals 13 residues. The CDR3 DNA sequence: TGTGCCAGCAGTCGGACTGCATCAGGCATTCAGTACTTC. As protein: CASSRTASGIQYF.

The CDR3 DNA sequence: TGCGCCAGCAGCTTGTCAGGTAGTCCGGGACAGGTTAACTATGGCTACACCTTC. Its protein is CASSLSGSPGQVNYGYTF. V and J are TRBV5-1 and TRBJ1-2, with 8 bases fitting TRBD1. The CDR3 covers 18 residues. Germline CDR1 is SGHRS and CDR2 is YFSETQ. After removal of 1 base from V and 1 base from J, the junction contained 12 bases not matched to a gene.

Of note for this clone: The sample contains more than one DNA sequence encoding this CDR3. The chain uses TRBV27 and TRBJ1-5, with D perhaps TRBD1 (6 bases). V was trimmed by 2 bases and J by 3 bases, leaving 8 bases between them. Germline assignment: CDR1 MNHEY and CDR2 SMNVEV (reference sequence). CDR3 length: 14 residues. CDR3 sequence: CASSLRDNNQPQHF. CDR3 nucleotides: TGTGCCAGCAGTTTACGGGACAACAATCAGCCCCAGCATTTT.

Turning to this clone: The DNA is omitted, as the CDR3 cannot be located on it reliably, and the CDR3 follows TCRdb's listing. The chain carries TRBV9 and TRBJ2-2; the table's D call TRBD2 went unverified against the DNA. Germline V gene sequence: CDR1 SGDLS, CDR2 YYNGEE. With termini counted, the CDR3 has 16 amino acids. CDR3 protein: CASTRGGEGTPGSCFF.